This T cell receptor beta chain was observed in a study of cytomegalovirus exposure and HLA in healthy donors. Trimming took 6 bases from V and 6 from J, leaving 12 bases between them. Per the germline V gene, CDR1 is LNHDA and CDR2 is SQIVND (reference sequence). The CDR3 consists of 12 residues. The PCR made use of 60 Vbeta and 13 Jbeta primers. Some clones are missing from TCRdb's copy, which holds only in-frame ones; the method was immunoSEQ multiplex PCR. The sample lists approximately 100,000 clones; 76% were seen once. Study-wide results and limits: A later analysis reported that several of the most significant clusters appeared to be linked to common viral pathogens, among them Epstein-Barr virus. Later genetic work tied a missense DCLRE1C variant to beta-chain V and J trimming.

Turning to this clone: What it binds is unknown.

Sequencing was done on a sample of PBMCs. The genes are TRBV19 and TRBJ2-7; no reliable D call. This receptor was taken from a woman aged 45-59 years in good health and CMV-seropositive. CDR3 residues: CASSLPTGEQYF. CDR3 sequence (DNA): TGTGCCAGTAGCCTACCCACGGGCGAGCAGTACTTC. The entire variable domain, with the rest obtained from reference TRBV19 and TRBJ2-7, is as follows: DGGITQSPKYLFRKEGQNVTLSCEQNLNHDAMYWYRQDPGQGLRLIYYSQIVNDFQKGDIAEGYSVSREKKESFPLTVTSAQKNPTAFYLCASSLPTGEQYFGPGTRLTVT.